Shown below are 31 T cell receptor beta chains from a single sample sequenced in a study of blood T cells in healthy people across ages. Sample-barcoded 5' priming and a J-beta primer mix drove a second PCR of roughly 7 to 11 cycles. TCRdb reprocessed the 5' RACE reads with MiXCR, giving one entry per CDR3 protein. The profile shows approximately 1.5 million distinct CDR3 sequences, 35% to 45% of them singletons. Sequenced sample: blood. The source of these receptors is a young woman in good health.

The J gene is TRBJ2-7, the V gene TRBV29-1; D uncertain. The DNA end lines up better with TRBJ2-5; the J call may be wrong. The CDR3 consists of 12 residues. Germline lookup yields CDR1 SQVTM and CDR2 ANQGSEA. The CDR3 DNA is TGCAGCGCTGCTTTGAGTTGCGAGACCCAGTACTTC. It yields the protein CSAALSCETQYF.

The chain couples TRBV7-2 to TRBJ2-1; 12 positions agree with TRBD2. Trimming cost V 3 bases and J 8 bases; bases outside gene matches: 2. The CDR3 runs 14 residues. CDR1 and CDR2 (germline): SGHTA, FQGNSA. CDR3 amino acids: CASSLLAGGDEQFF. DNA for the CDR3: TGTGCCAGCAGCTTGCTAGCGGGAGGGGATGAGCAGTTCTTC.

The V and J genes are TRBV4-2 and TRBJ2-3; D is ambiguous. Per the germline V gene, CDR1 is LGHNA and CDR2 is YNFKEQ. This CDR3 region has 14 residues. Trimming took off 0 bases at V and 4 bases at J, with 8 bases between the two ends. Here the CDR3 reads CASSQELGPDTQYF. For the CDR3, the DNA is TGTGCCAGCAGCCAAGAGTTAGGGCCAGATACGCAGTATTTT.

V and J are TRBV7-2 and TRBJ2-1; D is unresolved. Germline-derived CDR1 and CDR2 are SGHTA and FQGNSA. The CDR3 contains 12 residues. Trimming removed 2 bases at V and 10 bases at J, with 9 bases between. The CDR3 here is CASSLYGREQFF. CDR3 bases: TGTGCCAGCAGCTTATACGGACGGGAGCAGTTCTTC.

This clonotype was found a few times. This chain uses TRBV6-1 with TRBJ2-3, with D maybe TRBD2 (6 bases). V dropped 4 bases and J dropped 4 bases, with 18 bases sitting between them. From germline, CDR1 is MNHNS and CDR2 SASEGT. The CDR3 totals 16 residues. CDR3 residues: CASSGLGLASADTQYF. For the CDR3, the DNA is TGTGCCAGCAGTGGACTGGGGCTAGCGTCCGCAGATACGCAGTATTTT.

The table lists this clonotype with a few counts. The rearrangement uses TRBV20-1 and TRBJ2-3; 10 bases fit TRBD2. The ends lost 5 bases at V and 5 bases at J; junction bases unmatched: 7. Germline CDR1 DFQATT, CDR2 SNEGSKA (reference sequence). The CDR3 sequence is 14 residues long. CDR3 sequence: CSAGPGLAKDTQYF. The CDR3 coding sequence is TGCAGTGCTGGACCGGGACTAGCGAAAGATACGCAGTATTTT.

This clonotype was detected only a few times. The rearrangement uses TRBV3-1 and TRBJ2-3, with TRBD2 identical over 10 bases. The V gene's germline CDR1 is LGHDT and CDR2 YNNKEL (reference sequence). This CDR3 has 15 residues. J gave up 5 bases and V 2 bases, and 4 bases lay outside the gene matches. In nucleotides, the CDR3 is TGTGCCAGCAGCCAACTAGCGGGGGATGTAGATACGCAGTATTTT. This gives the protein CASSQLAGDVDTQYF.

Comments on this clonotype: This may come from a read error, since a much larger clone is one base off. In nucleotides, the CDR3 is TGTGCCGGCAGTGAATTTGAGGGAACGTCTGGAAACACCATATATTTT. It is translated as CAGSEFEGTSGNTIYF. The chain has TRBV25-1 and TRBJ1-3; D is uncertain. CDR1 is MGHDK, CDR2 SYGVNS, per germline. CDR3 length equals 16 residues. The entire variable domain, with the rest obtained from reference TRBV25-1 and TRBJ1-3, is as follows: EADIYQTPRYLVIGTGKKITLECSQTMGHDKMYWYQQDPGMELHLIHYSYGVNSTEKGDLSSESTVSRIRTEHFPLTLESARPSHTSQYLCAGSEFEGTSGNTIYFGEGSWLTVV.

The gene calls are TRBV6-5 and TRBJ2-3; D not certain. The CDR3 runs 14 residues. Trimming stripped 7 bases from V and 4 bases from J, with 15 bases between. Germline V gene data show CDR1 as MNHEY and CDR2 as SVGAGI. This CDR3 is CASKSQFTADTQYF. CDR3 nucleotide sequence: TGTGCCAGCAAGTCGCAGTTTACGGCAGATACGCAGTATTTT.

The rearrangement links TRBV27 to TRBJ2-1; TRBD2 agrees at 7 bases. From germline, CDR1 is MNHEY and CDR2 SMNVEV (reference sequence). The CDR3 covers 15 residues. V trimming: 4 bases; J trimming: 2 bases; junction bases outside the gene matches: 5. As DNA, the CDR3 is TGTGCCAGCAGTTATACTAGCGATCCCTACAATGAGCAGTTCTTC. Its translation is CASSYTSDPYNEQFF.

Here the CDR3 reads CAISEGASGRTDTQYF. Written as DNA, the CDR3 is TGTGCCATCAGTGAGGGGGCTAGCGGGAGAACAGATACGCAGTATTTT. This chain joins TRBV10-3 and TRBJ2-3; 10 nucleotides match TRBD2. In germline, CDR1 is ENHRY, CDR2 SYGVKD. The CDR3 has 16 amino acids. The junction had 5 bases not matched to a gene; V was cut back by 2 bases and J by 3 bases.

A few counts support this clonotype. The J gene is TRBJ1-1, the V gene TRBV27; D is possibly TRBD1 (6 bases). The germline gives CDR1 MNHEY, CDR2 SMNVEV (reference sequence). There are 18 residues in the CDR3. The ends were cut back, 6 bases at V and 1 base at J, with 24 bases in the middle. The CDR3 is CASSRYLRGPQGNTEAFF. The CDR3 nucleotides read TGTGCCAGCAGCCGATATCTCAGGGGCCCCCAGGGGAACACTGAAGCTTTCTTT.

V usage is TRBV7-9 and J usage is TRBJ2-1, with D maybe TRBD2 (6 bases). The V gene lost 7 bases and the J gene lost 4 bases, with 14 bases spanning the gap. The CDR3 is 14 residues long. CDR1 is SEHNR and CDR2 is FQNEAQ in the germline V gene (reference sequence). CDR3 in amino acids: CASKNGGPYNEQFF. For the CDR3, the DNA is TGTGCCAGCAAAAACGGGGGACCTTACAATGAGCAGTTCTTC.

The chain has TRBV7-8 and TRBJ2-2, with 11 bases aligning to TRBD2. In germline, CDR1 is SGHVS, CDR2 FQNEAQ. The CDR3 extends over 17 amino acids. J gave up 5 bases and V 6 bases, and 11 bases lay outside the gene matches. The CDR3 region has the DNA TGTGCCAGCAGAACGAACCGACTAGCGGGATTTACCGGGGAGCTGTTTTTT. Amino acid sequence: CASRTNRLAGFTGELFF.

The chain combines TRBV20-1 with TRBJ2-7; TRBD2 is a possible D gene (6 bases). The CDR3 contains 13 residues. V dropped 8 bases and J dropped 7 bases, with 21 bases sitting between them. Germline V gives CDR1 DFQATT, CDR2 SNEGSKA (reference sequence). The CDR3 bases are TGCAGTACCACTAGCCTCTCCTACAATGAGCAGTACTTC. Its protein product is CSTTSLSYNEQYF.

The CDR3 loop is CASSYSTRQADTQYF. CDR3 bases: TGTGCCAGCAGTTACTCCACCCGACAGGCAGATACGCAGTATTTT. This rearrangement joins TRBV6-6 to TRBJ2-3; possible D gene TRBD1, 6 bases. From germline, CDR1 is MNHNY and CDR2 SVGAGI (reference sequence). V lost 0 bases and J lost 4, with 11 bases in between. The CDR3 loop spans 15 amino acids.

This clonotype was found a few times. V is TRBV7-8 and J is TRBJ1-1; 7 positions agree with TRBD1. The germline V gene has CDR1 SGHVS and CDR2 FQNEAQ. Trimming removed 5 bases from V and 10 bases from J; junction bases left unmatched: 13. This CDR3 has 14 amino acids. The CDR3: CASSLPDREVGAFF. DNA for the CDR3: TGTGCCAGCAGCCTACCAGACAGGGAGGTAGGAGCTTTCTTT.

The chain links TRBV7-9 to TRBJ2-3; TRBD1 matches at 9 bases. Germline loops: CDR1 SEHNR, CDR2 FQNEAQ (reference sequence). The CDR3 contains 14 residues. Trimming took 3 bases from V and 7 from J; bases not matched to a gene: 5. CDR3 bases: TGTGCCAGCAGCTTGGGGACAGGGACACATACGCAGTATTTT. It translates to CASSLGTGTHTQYF. Complete variable domain (other parts from reference TRBV7-9 and TRBJ2-3): DTGVSQNPRHKITKRGQNVTFRCDPISEHNRLYWYRQTLGQGPEFLTYFQNEAQLEKSRLLSDRFSAERPKGSFSTLEIQRTEQGDSAMYLCASSLGTGTHTQYFGPGTRLTVL.

CDR3 protein: CASSQGSRSLNNTDTQYF. The CDR3 DNA follows: TGCGCCAGCAGCCAAGGGAGTCGTTCCCTTAATAACACAGATACGCAGTATTTT. The genes are TRBV4-3 and TRBJ2-3; D not certain. Trimming removed 1 base from V and 2 bases from J, with 19 bases in between. Per the germline V gene, CDR1 is LGHNA and CDR2 is YSLEER. CDR3 length: 18 residues.

This clonotype was counted between two and nine times. The chain links TRBV15 to TRBJ2-7; D gene ambiguous. The CDR3 is 13 amino acids. Germline-derived CDR1 and CDR2 are LNHNV and YYDKDF (reference sequence). The V and J ends lost 3 bases and 1 base respectively, with 7 bases between them. This CDR3 reads CATSSLTSYEQYF. CDR3 DNA: TGTGCCACCAGCAGTCTCACGTCCTACGAGCAGTACTTC.

Many counts were recorded for this clonotype. The chain recombines TRBV19 with TRBJ2-1, with TRBD2 identical over 9 bases. This CDR3 has 16 amino acids. V shed 4 bases and J 0 bases; nucleotides not matched to a gene: 4. Germline V CDR1 and CDR2: LNHDA, SQIVND (reference sequence). CDR3 sequence reads: CASSTLSGGSYNEQFF. The CDR3 bases are TGTGCCAGTAGTACCCTTAGCGGGGGCTCCTACAATGAGCAGTTCTTC.

In its sample, this clonotype was seen a few times. V and J are TRBV10-3 and TRBJ2-7; 11 nucleotides align to TRBD2. Germline V gene lookup returns CDR1 ENHRY and CDR2 SYGVKD. V lost 2 bases to trimming and J lost 3 bases; unmatched junction nucleotides: 3. CDR3 length equals 15 residues. In DNA form, the CDR3 reads TGTGCCATCAGTGAGACTAGCGGGGGCATCTACGAGCAGTACTTC. It yields the protein CAISETSGGIYEQYF.

On this clonotype: An end of the junction does not agree with germline; a read error may underlie this. This chain links TRBV7-7 with TRBJ2-3, with no clear D. The germline gives CDR1 SSHAT, CDR2 FNYEAQ (reference sequence). CDR3 length: 14 residues. CDR3 region: CASSVDRYTDTQYF. The DNA for the CDR3 is TGTGCTAGCAGCGTGGACCGGTACACAGATACGCAGTATTTT. Complete variable domain (other parts from reference TRBV7-7 and TRBJ2-3): GAGVSQSPRYKVTKRGQDVTLRCDPISSHATLYWYQQALGQGPEFLTYFNYEAQPDKSGLPSDRFSAERPEGSISTLTIQRTEQRDSAMYRCASSVDRYTDTQYFGPGTRLTVL.

This clonotype was picked up a small number of times. V and J are TRBV5-1 and TRBJ1-1, with 7 bases aligning to TRBD1. CDR3 size: 14 residues. With 4 bases clipped from V and 5 bases from J, the junction kept 8 bases outside the gene matches. Germline CDR1 is SGHRS and CDR2 is YFSETQ. This CDR3 is CASSDQGGGTEAFF. The CDR3 region has the DNA TGCGCCAGCAGCGACCAGGGGGGAGGTACTGAAGCTTTCTTT.

This clonotype was found many times. The chain's CDR3 is CASSQGATGEVRYGYTF. The DNA for the CDR3 is TGCGCCAGCAGCCAGGGGGCGACAGGGGAAGTTCGCTATGGCTACACCTTC. The chain links TRBV4-1 to TRBJ1-2; 8 nucleotides line up with TRBD1. After removal of 3 bases from V and 4 bases from J, the junction contained 13 bases not matched to a gene. This CDR3 is built from 17 residues. Germline CDR1 MGHRA, CDR2 YSYEKL.

This clonotype was detected ten times or more. The gene calls are TRBV4-1 and TRBJ1-2, with TRBD1 as a possible D gene (6 bases). The germline V gene encodes CDR1 MGHRA and CDR2 YSYEKL. The CDR3 totals 16 residues. The V end was cut by 0 bases, the J end by 0 bases, with 11 bases between. The CDR3 is CASSQDSGGPNYGYTF. The DNA for the CDR3 is TGCGCCAGCAGCCAAGATTCTGGGGGGCCTAACTATGGCTACACCTTC.

The V gene is TRBV10-3, the J gene TRBJ2-5; perhaps TRBD1 as D (5 bases). The J call may be wrong; the DNA end is better matched by TRBJ2-7. The V gene's germline CDR1 is ENHRY and CDR2 SYGVKD. This CDR3 has 14 residues. The CDR3 sequence: CAISDPDTRYEQYF. CDR3 sequence (DNA): TGTGCCATCAGTGATCCGGACACCCGCTACGAGCAGTACTTC.

This clonotype was observed a few times. The chain couples TRBV4-3 to TRBJ1-2; D uncertain. The V and J ends lost 0 bases and 1 base respectively, with 12 bases between them. Germline-derived CDR1 and CDR2 are LGHNA and YSLEER. The CDR3 runs to 16 residues. The CDR3 is CASSQDFGGDNYGYTF. The CDR3 coding sequence is TGCGCCAGCAGCCAAGATTTTGGCGGGGATAACTATGGCTACACCTTC.

In DNA, the CDR3 is TGTGCCAGCAGCCCCGGTCGCGGCGTCTCTAGAGGGACTTACAATGAGCAGTTCTTC. This gives the protein CASSPGRGVSRGTYNEQFF. V usage is TRBV11-2 and J usage is TRBJ2-1, with D maybe TRBD2 (6 bases). Looked up from germline, CDR1 is SGHAT and CDR2 is FQNNGV. The CDR3 is 19 amino acids. V lost 5 bases and J 4 bases, leaving 27 bases between the germline ends.

Points on this clonotype: A read error may be the cause here, since a much bigger clone is one base away. The J gene is TRBJ2-4, the V gene TRBV29-1; D may correspond to TRBD1 or TRBD2 (5 bases each). The J call is in doubt because the DNA end fits TRBJ2-7 better. Germline assignment: CDR1 SQVTM and CDR2 ANQGSEA. This CDR3 comprises 13 residues. This CDR3 reads CGVEGTSTYEQYF. The CDR3 DNA reads TGCGGCGTTGAAGGGACGTCGACCTACGAGCAGTACTTC.

This clonotype was observed a handful of times. V is TRBV25-1 and J is TRBJ2-1; 10 nucleotides align to TRBD2. This CDR3 spans 17 amino acids. V shed 5 bases, J shed 5 bases, and the junction held 12 bases outside the gene matches. Germline-derived CDR1 and CDR2 are MGHDK and SYGVNS. CDR3 protein: CASSSIQREGRDNEQFF. The CDR3 DNA is TGTGCCAGCAGTTCGATTCAGCGGGAGGGCCGGGACAATGAGCAGTTCTTC.